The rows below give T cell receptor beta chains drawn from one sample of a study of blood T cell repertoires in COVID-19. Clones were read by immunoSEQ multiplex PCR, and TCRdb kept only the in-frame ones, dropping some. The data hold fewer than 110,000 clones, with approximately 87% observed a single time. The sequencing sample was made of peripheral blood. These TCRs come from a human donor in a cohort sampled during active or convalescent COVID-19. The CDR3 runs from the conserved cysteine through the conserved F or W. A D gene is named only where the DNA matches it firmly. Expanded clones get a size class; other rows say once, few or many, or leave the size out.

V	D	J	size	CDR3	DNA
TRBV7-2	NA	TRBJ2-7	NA	CASSGRGPPYEQYF	TGTGCCAGCAGCGGGCGGGGGCCGCCCTACGAGCAGTACTTC
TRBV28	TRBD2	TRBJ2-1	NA	CASSFRVAGGNYNEQFF	TGTGCCAGCAGTTTCCGGGTAGCGGGGGGGAATTACAATGAGCAGTTCTTC
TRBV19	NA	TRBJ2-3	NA	CASSKGLPGDTQYF	TGTGCCAGTAGTAAGGGACTCCCCGGGGATACGCAGTATTTT
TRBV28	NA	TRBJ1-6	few	CASRSQGTSPLHF	TGTGCCAGCAGAAGCCAGGGTACTTCACCCCTCCACTTT
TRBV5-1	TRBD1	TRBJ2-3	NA	CASSPRDSSSTDTQYF	TGCGCCAGCAGCCCGAGGGACAGCTCTAGCACAGATACGCAGTATTTT
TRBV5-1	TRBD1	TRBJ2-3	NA	CASNLQGQGRTDTQYF	TGCGCCAGCAACCTGCAGGGACAGGGGCGCACAGATACGCAGTATTTT
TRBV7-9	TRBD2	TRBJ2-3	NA	CASSLGASGSTDTQYF	TGTGCCAGCAGCTTAGGGGCTAGCGGAAGCACAGATACGCAGTATTTT
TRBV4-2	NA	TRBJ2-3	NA	CASSQDSNTDTQYF	TGTGCCAGCAGCCAAGATAGTAACACAGATACGCAGTATTTT
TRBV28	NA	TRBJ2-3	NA	CASSLAGSDTQYF	TGTGCCAGCAGTTTAGCCGGGTCAGATACGCAGTATTTT
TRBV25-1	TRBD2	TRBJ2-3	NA	CASSRLAGGTDTQYF	TGTGCCAGCAGCCGGCTAGCGGGGGGCACAGATACGCAGTATTTT
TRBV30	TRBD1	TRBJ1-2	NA	CACGQGGVGGYGYTF	TGTGCCTGTGGACAGGGGGGAGTGGGGGGCTATGGCTACACCTTC
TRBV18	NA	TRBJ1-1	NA	CASFPGVIGTEAFF	TGTGCCAGCTTCCCAGGGGTTATTGGCACTGAAGCTTTCTTT
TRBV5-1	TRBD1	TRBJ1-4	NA	CASSLRTGSNEKLFF	TGCGCCAGCAGCTTGAGGACAGGATCAAATGAAAAACTGTTTTTT
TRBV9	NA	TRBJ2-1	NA	CASSFRTVVPYNEQFF	TGTGCCAGCAGCTTCCGGACAGTCGTACCCTACAATGAGCAGTTCTTC
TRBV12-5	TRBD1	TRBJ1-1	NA	CASGLGTGLDTEAFF	TGTGCTAGTGGTTTGGGGACAGGGCTGGACACTGAAGCTTTCTTT
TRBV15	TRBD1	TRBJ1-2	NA	CATSTPGQGRFYGYTF	TGTGCCACCAGCACACCGGGACAGGGTCGATTCTATGGCTACACCTTC